This TCR beta chain was documented in a study of T cells after yellow fever vaccination. TCRdb fed the 5' RACE reads into MiXCR, producing one record per CDR3 protein. The data hold approximately 300,000 distinct CDR3 sequences, with 6.5% to 8.5% observed a single time. Germline values: CDR1 DFQATT, CDR2 SNEGSKA (reference sequence). CDR3 length: 14 residues. The ends were cut back, 1 base at V and 2 bases at J, with 9 bases in the middle. The sequenced sample was PBMCs, obtained around 45 days after the first yellow fever vaccination. This chain uses TRBV20-1 with TRBJ2-1; possibly TRBD1 for D (5 bases). The TCR sequence derives from a young man who received the YFV17D yellow fever vaccine. CDR3 nucleotide sequence: TGCAGTGCTAGAGGTGGGGCCGCCTACAATGAGCAGTTCTTC. Translation gives CSARGGAAYNEQFF.